This T cell receptor beta chain was observed in a study of cytotoxic CD8 clonotypes in ibrutinib-treated CLL. Study observations and caveats: Clonality increased with ibrutinib response but returned toward baseline at progression.

Deep sequencing aimed at 1 in 200,000 to 1 in 1 million T cells' resolution. The table came from immunoSEQ multiplex PCR; TCRdb's copy has only in-frame clones and leaves some out. The sample lists approximately 340,000 clones, 60% to 80% seen once, with just under 6.5% in the top ten. As to this clone: What it binds is unknown.

The length of the CDR3 is 14 residues. J lost 7 bases, V lost 4 bases, and 8 bases had no gene match. Germline CDR1 reads MNHEY; CDR2 reads SMNVEV (reference sequence). The V call is TRBV27, the J call TRBJ2-7; 9 bases are a match to TRBD1. This receptor was taken from a human donor with chronic lymphocytic leukemia. The sample here was PBMCs, taken after 36 months of ibrutinib treatment. The CDR3 bases are TGTGCCAGCAGTTCCCGACAGGGGGGGAGGGAGCAGTACTTC. It encodes CASSSRQGGREQYF.